This TCR beta chain emerged from a study of blood T cell repertoires in COVID-19. Looking at the study overall: T cells, B-cell-depleted T cells, or PBMCs supplied cDNA or gDNA.

Trimming took off 4 bases at V and 6 bases at J, with 14 bases between the two ends. CDR3 length: 15 amino acids. Germline-derived CDR1 and CDR2 are SGHRS and YFSETQ. Profiled with immunoSEQ multiplex PCR; TCRdb holds only in-frame clones, not every one. Counted here are 200,000 to 250,000 clones, 85% occurring once; the ten biggest clones make up 5.1%. Source material: peripheral blood. The V and J genes are TRBV5-1 and TRBJ1-6; tentative D call: TRBD1 (6 bases). This clonotype was obtained from a man aged 50-59 years with COVID-19, enrolled during active disease. CDR3 loop: CASSPRDIINSPLHF. The CDR3 region has the DNA TGCGCCAGCAGCCCCCGGGACATTATTAATTCACCCCTCCACTTT.